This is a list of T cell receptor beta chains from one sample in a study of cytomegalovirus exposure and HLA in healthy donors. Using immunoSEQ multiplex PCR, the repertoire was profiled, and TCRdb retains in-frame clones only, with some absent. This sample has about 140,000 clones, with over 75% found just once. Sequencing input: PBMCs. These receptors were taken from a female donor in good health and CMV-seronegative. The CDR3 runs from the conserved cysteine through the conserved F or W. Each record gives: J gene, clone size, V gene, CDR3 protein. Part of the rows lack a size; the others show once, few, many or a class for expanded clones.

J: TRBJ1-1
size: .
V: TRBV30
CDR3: CAWSVFGMNTEAFF

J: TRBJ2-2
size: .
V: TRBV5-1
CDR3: CASSWTNTGELFF

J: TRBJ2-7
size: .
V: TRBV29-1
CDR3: CSVEDAGLAVRVQYF

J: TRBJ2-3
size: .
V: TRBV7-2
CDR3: CASSFYTDTQYF

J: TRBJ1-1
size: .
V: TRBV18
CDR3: CASSPPTGGNTEAFF

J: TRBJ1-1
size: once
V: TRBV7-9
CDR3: CSSSDGGGFTEAFF

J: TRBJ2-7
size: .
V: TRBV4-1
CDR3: CASSQDLSSYEQYF

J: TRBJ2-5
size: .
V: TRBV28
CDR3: CASSFTGVKTQYF

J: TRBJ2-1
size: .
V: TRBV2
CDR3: CASRRASSGSSNEQFF

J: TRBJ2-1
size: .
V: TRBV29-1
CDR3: CSVEVWEKFF

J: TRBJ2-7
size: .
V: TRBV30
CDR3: CAWSPQVFYEQYF

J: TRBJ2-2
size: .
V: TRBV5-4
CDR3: CASSFRDRTSARPGELFF

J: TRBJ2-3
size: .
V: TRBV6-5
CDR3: CASSYGVAGAQATQYF

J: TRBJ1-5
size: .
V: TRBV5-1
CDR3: CASSLQGAPNQPQHF

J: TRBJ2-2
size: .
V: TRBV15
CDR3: CATSRDTGRRTGELFF

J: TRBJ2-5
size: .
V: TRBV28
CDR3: CASSLLAGLETQYF

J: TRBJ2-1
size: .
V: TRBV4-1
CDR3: CASGDRGYNEQFF

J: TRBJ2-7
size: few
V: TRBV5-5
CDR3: CASSLSDRGPYEQYF

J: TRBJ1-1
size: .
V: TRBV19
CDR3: CASRPLNRGQDTEAFF

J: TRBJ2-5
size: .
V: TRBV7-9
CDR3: CASSPSLAQETQYF

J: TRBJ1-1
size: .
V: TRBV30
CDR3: CVSRSGDTEAFF

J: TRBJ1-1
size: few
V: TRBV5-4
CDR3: CASSGGQGETEAFF

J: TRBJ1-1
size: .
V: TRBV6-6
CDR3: CASSHRVDVTEAFF

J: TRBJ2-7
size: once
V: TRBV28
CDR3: CASSFTDNSYEQYF

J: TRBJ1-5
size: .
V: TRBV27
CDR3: CASRVEGTGKIQPQHF

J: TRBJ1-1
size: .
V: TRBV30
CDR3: CAWRTRQVNTEAFF

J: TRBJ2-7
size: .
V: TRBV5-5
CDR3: CASSLSSGFEQYF

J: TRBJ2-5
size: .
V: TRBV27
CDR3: CASSLSGTVVTQYF

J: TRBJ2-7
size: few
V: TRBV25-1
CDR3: CASSELAGTGDHEQYF

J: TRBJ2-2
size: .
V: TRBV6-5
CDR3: CASSYGLLSTGELFF

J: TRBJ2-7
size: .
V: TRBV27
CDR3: CASFGQGTYEQYF

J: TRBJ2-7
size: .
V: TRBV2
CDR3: CASIHPGQLYEQYF